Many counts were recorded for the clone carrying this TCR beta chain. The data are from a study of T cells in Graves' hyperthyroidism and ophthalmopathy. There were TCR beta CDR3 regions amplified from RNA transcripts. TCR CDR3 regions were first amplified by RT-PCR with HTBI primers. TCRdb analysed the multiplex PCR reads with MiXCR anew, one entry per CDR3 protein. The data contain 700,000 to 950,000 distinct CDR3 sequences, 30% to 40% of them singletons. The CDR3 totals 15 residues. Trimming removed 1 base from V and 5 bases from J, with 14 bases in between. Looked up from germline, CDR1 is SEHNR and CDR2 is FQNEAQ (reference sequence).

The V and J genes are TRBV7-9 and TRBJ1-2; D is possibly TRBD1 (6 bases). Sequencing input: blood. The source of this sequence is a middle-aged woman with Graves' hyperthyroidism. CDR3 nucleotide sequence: TGTGCCAGCAGCTTAGACGTGACAGGTGCTTATGGCTACACCTTC. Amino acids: CASSLDVTGAYGYTF.